The rows below give T cell receptor beta chains drawn from one sample of a study of blood T cells in healthy people across ages. In TCRdb, the 5' RACE reads were re-called with MiXCR into one record per CDR3 protein. The sample contains some 900,000 distinct CDR3 sequences, roughly 43% of which appear only once. Sequencing was carried out using blood. Receptors originate from a man aged 25 to 40 in good health. CDR3s include the opening cysteine and the closing phenylalanine or tryptophan.

J gene | V gene | CDR3 protein
TRBJ2-3 | TRBV29-1 | CSVNVQGGTDTQYF
TRBJ2-7 | TRBV5-1 | CASSTTSGRSYEQYF
TRBJ1-4 | TRBV6-1 | CASSEDGYEKLFF
TRBJ2-7 | TRBV18 | CASSQRQATYEQYF
NA | TRBV7-2 | CASSLVRVNEQYF
NA | TRBV6-5 | CASSYSGVRSSYEQYF
TRBJ2-7 | TRBV27 | CASSFRQGRWEQYF
TRBJ2-5 | TRBV12-3/TRBV12-4 | CASSLRGRDLEQYF
TRBJ2-1 | TRBV7-2 | CASSPRGFSYNEQFF
TRBJ2-3 | TRBV6-2/TRBV6-3 | CASSRQTSGGTDTQYF
TRBJ2-3 | TRBV7-3 | CASSPGGSGGASTDTQYF
TRBJ1-6 | TRBV10-3 | CAISESDGDSPLHF
TRBJ2-7 | TRBV30 | CAWSGSSDEQYF
TRBJ2-1 | TRBV28 | CASTLGGSYNEQFF
TRBJ2-4 | TRBV28 | CASSTLLIAKNIQYF
TRBJ1-6 | TRBV30 | CAQKLEQGHPPLHF
TRBJ2-3 | TRBV29-1 | CSVRDRSSTDTQYF
TRBJ2-5 | TRBV9 | CASSVGPSAGAAIETQYF
TRBJ2-7 | TRBV9 | CASSEAPSWSYEQYF
TRBJ1-5 | TRBV28 | CASSPPRGVGNQPQHF
TRBJ1-1 | TRBV3-1 | CASSQGAGATEAFF
TRBJ2-4 | TRBV10-3 | CAISDRQGRKNIQYF
TRBJ2-7 | TRBV6-5 | CASSYRTGRGYEQYF
TRBJ2-2 | TRBV6-2/TRBV6-3 | CASSYPLAGGVNTGELFF
TRBJ2-1 | TRBV4-1 | CASSQDPSGGYNEQFF
TRBJ1-2 | TRBV27 | CASSPLGQGRGGYTF
TRBJ1-1 | TRBV5-6 | CARSFSGANTEAFF
TRBJ2-7 | TRBV5-1 | CASSPGRETYEQYF
TRBJ1-2 | TRBV12-3/TRBV12-4 | CAGSYQGYGYTF
TRBJ2-7 | TRBV4-2 | CASSQVGGKYEQYF
TRBJ1-2 | TRBV7-2 | CASSRGQENYGYTF
TRBJ1-5 | TRBV7-6 | CASSLGAAAGNQPQHF
TRBJ2-3 | TRBV3-1 | CASSHREENTDTQYF
TRBJ1-5 | TRBV6-1 | CASQGGQGKGITYQPQHF
TRBJ2-5 | TRBV2 | CASRGDGLSKETQYF
TRBJ1-2 | TRBV3-1 | CASSKELLFARRQVYTF
TRBJ2-7 | TRBV9 | CASFRGHEQYF
TRBJ2-3 | TRBV9 | CASSVERRAVDTQYF
TRBJ2-3 | TRBV7-9 | CASVSGQITDTQYF
TRBJ2-7 | TRBV4-1 | CASSQSSSGGSYEQYF
TRBJ2-5 | TRBV7-2 | CASSPLAGGLETQYF
TRBJ2-3 | TRBV29-1 | CSVQAGSTDTQYF
TRBJ2-3 | TRBV28 | CASRSSGSRNTQYF
TRBJ2-1 | TRBV24-1 | CATSVLTGTGGNEQFF
TRBJ2-4 | TRBV3-1 | CASSQGTPDSKNIQYF
TRBJ1-4 | TRBV7-9 | CASSSDGWEKLFF
TRBJ2-3 | TRBV4-1 | CASSQTGQRSDTQYF
TRBJ2-7 | TRBV4-1 | CASSQEETGAYEQYF
TRBJ1-5 | TRBV4-1 | CASSHTPGRTNQPQHF
TRBJ2-1 | TRBV7-9 | CASSLMGTGVNEQFF
TRBJ1-5 | TRBV5-1 | CASSVRTVSNQPQHF
TRBJ1-1 | TRBV27 | CASSLAASGEAFF